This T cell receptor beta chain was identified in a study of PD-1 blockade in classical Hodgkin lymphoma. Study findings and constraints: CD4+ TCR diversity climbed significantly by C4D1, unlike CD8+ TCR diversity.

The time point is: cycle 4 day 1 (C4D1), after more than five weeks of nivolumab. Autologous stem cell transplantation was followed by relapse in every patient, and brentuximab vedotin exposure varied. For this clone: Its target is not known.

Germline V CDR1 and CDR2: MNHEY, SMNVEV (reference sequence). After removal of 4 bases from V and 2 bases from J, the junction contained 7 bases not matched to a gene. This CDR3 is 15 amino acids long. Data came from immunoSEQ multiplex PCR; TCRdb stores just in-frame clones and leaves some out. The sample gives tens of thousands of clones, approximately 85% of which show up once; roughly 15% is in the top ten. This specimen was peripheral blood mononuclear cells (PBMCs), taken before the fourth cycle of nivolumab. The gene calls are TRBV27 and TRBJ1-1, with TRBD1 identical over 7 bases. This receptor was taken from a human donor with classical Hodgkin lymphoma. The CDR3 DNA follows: TGTGCCAGCAGTTCTCCCTGGACAGGCAACACTGAAGCTTTCTTT. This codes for CASSSPWTGNTEAFF.